This T cell receptor beta chain was profiled in a study of OX40 agonist ivuxolimab in advanced cancers. On the study more broadly: Eligibility admitted prior anti-PD-1, anti-PD-L1 or anti-CTLA-4 therapy; around 42% had some. Findings and caveats of the study: Partial responders at 0.1-3.0 mg/kg had among the lowest clonal expansion. Averaging showed that CD8+ T cells had more expanded clones than CD4+ did.

With respect to this clone: Its antigen is not known.

Researchers took blood at baseline, on cycle 4 day 1, and on cycle 7 day 1. V lost 5 bases to trimming and J lost 3 bases, with 17 bases between them. This CDR3 is 14 amino acids long. Germline-derived CDR1 and CDR2 are GTSNPN and SVGIG (reference sequence). TCRdb's table, derived via immunoSEQ multiplex PCR, lists solely in-frame clones and lacks some. Altogether roughly 25,000 clones are present, 81% being singletons, with the ten largest covering roughly 30%. The sequence was obtained from an adult with an advanced solid tumor such as melanoma, head and neck, liver or kidney cancer. The sequenced sample was CD4+ or CD8+ T cells sorted from blood, obtained in a trial of the OX40 agonist ivuxolimab. The chain couples TRBV30 to TRBJ2-7; D perhaps matches TRBD1 (7 bases). The CDR3 loop is CAWGGGISLYEQYF. The CDR3 DNA reads TGTGCCTGGGGAGGGGGCATTTCCCTCTACGAGCAGTACTTC.